This T cell receptor (beta chain) is drawn from a study of blood T cell repertoires in COVID-19. Overall study: Researchers got acute and convalescent COVID-19 samples from the United States, Italy and Spain.

This CDR3 is 15 amino acids long. CDR1 is SGDLS, CDR2 YYNGEE, per germline. The ends lost 3 bases at V and 4 bases at J; junction bases unmatched: 7. Original processing notes: It was from reference gene primer amplification that nucleated cell counts were estimated. Sequencing was performed with immunoSEQ multiplex PCR; in TCRdb, only in-frame clones are kept and a portion is missing. The V and J calls and clone size come from that table; D and trimming were worked out from the DNA. The table records over 80,000 clones, 70% to 90% of them present only once. The chain is built from TRBV9 and TRBJ1-2; 9 nucleotides line up with TRBD1. The source is a woman of 80 years or more with acute or convalescent COVID-19. The sequenced material came from peripheral blood. CDR3 loop: CASSAGTGRLYGYTF. The CDR3 nucleotides are TGTGCCAGCAGCGCCGGGACAGGGCGCCTCTATGGCTACACCTTC.